These 20 T cell receptor beta chains came from one sample sequenced in a study of CD8+ T cells in alopecia areata. The treatment: oral pan-JAK inhibitor, 5-10 mg twice daily. Sequencing relied on a cDNA template that was reverse transcribed from extracted RNA. Data came from immunoSEQ multiplex PCR; TCRdb stores just in-frame clones and leaves some out. In the table there are around 300,000 clones, about 62% of which are singletons. The material was CD4+ T cells sorted from blood, obtained at approximately week 51, from a patient treated with tofacitinib. These receptors were taken from a human donor with alopecia areata.

The rearrangement uses TRBV29-1 and TRBJ1-2; 7 nucleotides line up with TRBD1. There are 15 residues in the CDR3. Losses at the gene ends were 6 bases for V and 4 bases for J; bases not matched to a gene: 14. The germline V gene encodes CDR1 SQVTM and CDR2 ANQGSEA. The CDR3 coding sequence is TGCAGCGTCCGAACCCCCGGACAGGTCGGCTATGGCTACACCTTC. Translated: CSVRTPGQVGYGYTF.

This chain links TRBV29-1 with TRBJ2-3; weak D call: TRBD1 (5 bases). The CDR3 contains 12 residues. The V gene's germline CDR1 is SQVTM and CDR2 ANQGSEA. The V end lost 6 bases, the J end lost 4 bases, and 11 bases lay between the germline ends. The CDR3 region is CSVRAGSDTQYF. For the CDR3, the DNA is TGCAGCGTCAGGGCAGGTTCAGATACGCAGTATTTT.

The V and J genes are TRBV30 and TRBJ1-5; D not certain. Germline CDR1 and CDR2: GTSNPN and SVGIG (reference sequence). V lost 1 base, J lost 4 bases, and 8 bases lay in between. There are 13 residues in the CDR3. CDR3 sequence: CAWSGRINQPQHF. DNA for the CDR3: TGTGCCTGGAGTGGACGGATTAATCAGCCCCAGCATTTT. The full variable domain, completed using reference TRBV30 and TRBJ1-5, is SQTIHQWPATLVQPVGSPLSLECTVEGTSNPNLYWYRQAAGRGLQLLFYSVGIGQISSEVPQNLSASRPQDRQFILSSKKLLLSDSGFYLCAWSGRINQPQHFGDGTRLSIL.

The V gene is TRBV18, the J gene TRBJ2-1; 7 positions match TRBD1. Germline V gives CDR1 KGHSH, CDR2 LQKENI. Trimming at V came to 4 bases and at J to 7 bases, leaving 4 bases not matched to a gene. The CDR3 has 13 residues. CDR3 bases: TGTGCCAGCTCACGGACAGGTTTGAATGAGCAGTTCTTC. It is translated as CASSRTGLNEQFF.

The chain carries TRBV15 and TRBJ2-3; a weak D match, TRBD2 (7 bases). The germline V gene encodes CDR1 LNHNV and CDR2 YYDKDF (reference sequence). This CDR3 is 14 amino acids long. V was clipped by 6 bases and J by 5 bases, with 15 bases between them. CDR3 bases: TGTGCCACCAGTCTGGGAGGGGGGGGAGATACGCAGTATTTT. Translating it yields CATSLGGGGDTQYF.

V is TRBV4-2 and J is TRBJ2-1; weak D call: TRBD1 (6 bases). The V and J ends lost 1 base and 10 bases respectively, with 11 bases between them. The CDR3 totals 13 residues. From germline, CDR1 is LGHNA and CDR2 YNFKEQ. CDR3 protein: CASSQARGREQFF. The CDR3 region has the DNA TGTGCCAGCAGCCAAGCCAGGGGAAGGGAGCAGTTCTTC.

The genes are TRBV19 and TRBJ2-4; D might be TRBD2 (5 bases). CDR1 and CDR2 from the germline V gene are LNHDA and SQIVND (reference sequence). This CDR3 contains 13 residues. V lost 6 bases and J lost 5, with 11 bases in between. The CDR3: CASSRWEQNIQYF. The CDR3 DNA sequence: TGTGCCAGTAGCCGGTGGGAGCAAAACATTCAGTACTTC. The full variable domain, its missing parts supplied by reference TRBV19 and TRBJ2-4, is DGGITQSPKYLFRKEGQNVTLSCEQNLNHDAMYWYRQDPGQGLRLIYYSQIVNDFQKGDIAEGYSVSREKKESFPLTVTSAQKNPTAFYLCASSRWEQNIQYFGAGTRLSVL.

The V and J genes are TRBV30 and TRBJ2-3; no definite D call. The CDR3 is 13 residues long. Germline lookup yields CDR1 GTSNPN and CDR2 SVGIG (reference sequence). V dropped 5 bases and J dropped 0 bases, with 9 bases sitting between them. CDR3 sequence: CAWSGFSTDTQYF. The CDR3 DNA reads as TGTGCCTGGTCAGGTTTTAGCACAGATACGCAGTATTTT.

The chain joins TRBV5-1 to TRBJ1-1; 7 nucleotides line up with TRBD1. This CDR3 is built from 13 residues. Germline V gene data show CDR1 as SGHRS and CDR2 as YFSETQ. The junction had 1 base not matched to a gene; V was cut back by 2 bases and J by 3 bases. CDR3 loop: CASSFQGDTEAFF. CDR3 coding DNA: TGCGCCAGCAGCTTCCAGGGGGACACTGAAGCTTTCTTT.

This chain joins TRBV30 and TRBJ2-1; 8 bases map to TRBD1. Germline V gives CDR1 GTSNPN, CDR2 SVGIG (reference sequence). The trim removed 3 bases at V and 10 bases at J, leaving 8 bases unmatched. The CDR3 has 13 amino acids. The CDR3 DNA reads TGTGCCTGGAGCACTTTTCCAGGGGGCGAGCAGTTCTTC. Its protein product is CAWSTFPGGEQFF.

This sequence joins TRBV6-6 and TRBJ1-1, with 8 bases aligning to TRBD1. CDR1 is MNHNY, CDR2 SVGAGI, per germline (reference sequence). V trimming: 4 bases; J trimming: 6 bases; junction bases outside the gene matches: 4. The CDR3 consists of 13 residues. CDR3 in DNA: TGTGCCAGCAGTTTGCCACAGGGGGCTGAAGCTTTCTTT. The encoded protein is CASSLPQGAEAFF.

This clone was seen a few times. Different DNA sequences within this sample yield the same CDR3. The chain couples TRBV5-4 to TRBJ2-3; 14 bases agree with TRBD2. Germline assignment: CDR1 SGHNT and CDR2 YYREEE (reference sequence). The CDR3 covers 16 residues. The ends lost 3 bases at V and 3 bases at J; junction bases unmatched: 3. As DNA, the CDR3 is TGTGCCAGCAGCTCGGGACTAGCGGGGGTGACAGATACGCAGTATTTT. This translates into CASSSGLAGVTDTQYF.

The table lists this clone with a few counts. The rearrangement uses TRBV19 and TRBJ2-5, with 7 bases matching TRBD1. The ends lost 10 bases at V and 5 bases at J; junction bases unmatched: 4. CDR1 and CDR2 (germline): LNHDA, SQIVND (reference sequence). This CDR3 contains 11 residues. DNA for the CDR3: TGTGCCACCACGGACAGGGAGACCCAGTACTTC. The encoded protein is CATTDRETQYF.

The chain joins TRBV6-5 to TRBJ2-2, with 7 bases lining up with TRBD1. In germline, CDR1 is MNHEY, CDR2 SVGAGI. V lost 5 bases and J lost 4; bases outside the gene matches: 4. This CDR3 region has 14 residues. The CDR3 loop reads CASSTGVSTGELFF. The CDR3 DNA reads TGTGCCAGCAGTACAGGGGTCTCCACCGGGGAGCTGTTTTTT.

In this sample, this clone turned up a few times. The chain's CDR3 is CVVAGWTDTQYF. CDR3 DNA sequence: TGTGTTGTGGCAGGGTGGACAGATACGCAGTATTTT. The V and J genes are TRBV27 and TRBJ2-3; TRBD1 might be the D (5 bases). The CDR3 runs to 12 residues. CDR1 and CDR2 (germline): MNHEY, SMNVEV (reference sequence).

This clone was detected a few times. The chain joins TRBV28 to TRBJ1-6; 10 bases map to TRBD1. Germline V gives CDR1 MDHEN, CDR2 SYDVKM. The CDR3 totals 14 residues. Trimming at V came to 4 bases and at J to 9 bases, leaving 3 bases not matched to a gene. Here the CDR3 DNA reads TGTGCCAGCAGTTCTGGGACAGGGGCTTCACCCCTCCACTTT. This sequence encodes CASSSGTGASPLHF.

Concerning this clone itself: The junction departs from germline at one end; a sequencing error may be responsible. The sample holds other DNA sequences that translate to the same CDR3. This chain joins TRBV7-7 and TRBJ1-1; TRBD1 aligns across 7 bases. The CDR3 is made up of 13 amino acids. Germline values: CDR1 SSHAT, CDR2 FNYEAQ (reference sequence). The chain's CDR3 is CASSLDRDTEAFF. The CDR3 bases are TGTGCTAGCAGCTTAGACAGGGACACTGAAGCTTTCTTT.

This clone has more than one count but fewer than ten. The rearrangement links TRBV7-9 to TRBJ1-1, with D perhaps matching TRBD1 (5 bases). V was trimmed by 4 bases and J by 6 bases, leaving 15 bases between them. The CDR3 contains 14 residues. Germline lookup yields CDR1 SEHNR and CDR2 FQNEAQ (reference sequence). In nucleotides, the CDR3 is TGTGCCAGCAGCTCCCCATTCGGGGGGTCTGAAGCTTTCTTT. Amino acids: CASSSPFGGSEAFF. Full variable domain (missing parts from reference TRBV7-9 and TRBJ1-1): DTGVSQNPRHKITKRGQNVTFRCDPISEHNRLYWYRQTLGQGPEFLTYFQNEAQLEKSRLLSDRFSAERPKGSFSTLEIQRTEQGDSAMYLCASSSPFGGSEAFFGQGTRLTVV.

This rearrangement joins TRBV7-9 to TRBJ1-2; unclear D gene. This CDR3 contains 11 residues. Looked up from germline, CDR1 is SEHNR and CDR2 is FQNEAQ (reference sequence). V lost 5 bases and J 8 bases, leaving 9 bases between the germline ends. The CDR3 spells CASSLEYGYTF. The CDR3 DNA sequence: TGTGCCAGCAGCCTGGAGTACGGCTACACCTTC. Using reference TRBV7-9 and TRBJ1-2 for the parts outside the CDR3, the full variable domain is DTGVSQNPRHKITKRGQNVTFRCDPISEHNRLYWYRQTLGQGPEFLTYFQNEAQLEKSRLLSDRFSAERPKGSFSTLEIQRTEQGDSAMYLCASSLEYGYTFGSGTRLTVV.

The V and J genes are TRBV15 and TRBJ2-7; D is possibly TRBD1 or TRBD2 (5 bases each). The V gene lost 3 bases and the J gene lost 1 base, with 7 bases spanning the gap. The CDR3 is made up of 13 amino acids. Germline CDR1 LNHNV, CDR2 YYDKDF (reference sequence). The CDR3 sequence: CATSRGRSYEQYF. The CDR3 coding sequence is TGTGCCACCAGCAGGGGACGGTCCTACGAGCAGTACTTC.